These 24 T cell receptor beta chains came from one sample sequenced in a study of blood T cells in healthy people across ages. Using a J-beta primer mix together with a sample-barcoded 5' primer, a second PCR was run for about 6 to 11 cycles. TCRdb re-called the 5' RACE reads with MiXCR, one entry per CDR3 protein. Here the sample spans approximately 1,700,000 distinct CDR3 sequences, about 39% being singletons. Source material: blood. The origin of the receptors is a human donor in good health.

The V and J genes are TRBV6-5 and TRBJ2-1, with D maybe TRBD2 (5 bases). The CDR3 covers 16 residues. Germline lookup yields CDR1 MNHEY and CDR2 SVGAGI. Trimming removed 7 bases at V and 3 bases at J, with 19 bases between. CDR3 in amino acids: CASNPSPGDLYNEQFF. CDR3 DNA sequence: TGTGCCAGCAATCCCTCGCCCGGGGATCTCTACAATGAGCAGTTCTTC.

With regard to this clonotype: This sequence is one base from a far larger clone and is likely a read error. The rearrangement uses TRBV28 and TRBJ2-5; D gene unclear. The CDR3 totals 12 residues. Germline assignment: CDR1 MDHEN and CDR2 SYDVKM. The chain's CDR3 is CAGSPYQETQYF. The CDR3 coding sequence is TGTGCCGGCAGCCCGTACCAAGAGACCCAGTACTTC.

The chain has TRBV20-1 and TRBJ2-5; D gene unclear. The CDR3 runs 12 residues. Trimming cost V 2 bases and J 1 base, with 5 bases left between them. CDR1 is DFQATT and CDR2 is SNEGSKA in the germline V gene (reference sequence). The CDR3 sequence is CSARRIQETQYF. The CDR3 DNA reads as TGCAGTGCTAGACGGATCCAAGAGACCCAGTACTTC.

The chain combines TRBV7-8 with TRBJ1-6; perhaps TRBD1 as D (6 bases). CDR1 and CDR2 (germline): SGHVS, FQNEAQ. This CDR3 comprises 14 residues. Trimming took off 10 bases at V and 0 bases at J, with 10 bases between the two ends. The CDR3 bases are TGTGCCACAGGACAGCGCTCCTATAATTCACCCCTCCACTTT. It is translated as CATGQRSYNSPLHF.

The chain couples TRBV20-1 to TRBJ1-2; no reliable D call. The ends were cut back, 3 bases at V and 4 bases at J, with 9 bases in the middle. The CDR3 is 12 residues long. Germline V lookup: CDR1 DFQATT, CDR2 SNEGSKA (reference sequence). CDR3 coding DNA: TGCAGTGCTAGCGAGGCGTTCTATGGCTACACCTTC. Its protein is CSASEAFYGYTF.

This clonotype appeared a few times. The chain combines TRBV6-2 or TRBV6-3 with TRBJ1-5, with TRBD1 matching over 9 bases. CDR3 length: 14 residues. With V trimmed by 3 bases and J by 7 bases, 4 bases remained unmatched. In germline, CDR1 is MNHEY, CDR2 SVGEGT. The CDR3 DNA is TGTGCCAGCAGTTATAACAGGGGGCTCCAGCCCCAGCATTTT. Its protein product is CASSYNRGLQPQHF.

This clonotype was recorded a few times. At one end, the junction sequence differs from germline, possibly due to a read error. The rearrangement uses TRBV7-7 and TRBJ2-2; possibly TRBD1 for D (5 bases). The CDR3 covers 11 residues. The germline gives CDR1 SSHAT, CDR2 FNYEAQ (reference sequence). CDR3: CASIGAGELFF. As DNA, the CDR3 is TGTGCTAGCATAGGGGCCGGGGAGCTGTTTTTT.

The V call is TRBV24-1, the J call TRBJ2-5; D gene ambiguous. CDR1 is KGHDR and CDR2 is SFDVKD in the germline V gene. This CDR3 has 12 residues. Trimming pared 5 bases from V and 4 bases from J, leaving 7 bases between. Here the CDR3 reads CATSAQGETQYF. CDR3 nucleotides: TGTGCCACCAGTGCCCAAGGAGAGACCCAGTACTTC.

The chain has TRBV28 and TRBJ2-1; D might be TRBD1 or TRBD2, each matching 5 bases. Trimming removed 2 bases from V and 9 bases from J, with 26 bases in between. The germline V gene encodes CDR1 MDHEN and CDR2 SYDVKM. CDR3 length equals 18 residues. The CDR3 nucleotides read TGTGCCAGCAGTTTAAATGGACTCGGGGCCCGGCGATTGGGTGAGCAGTTCTTC. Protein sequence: CASSLNGLGARRLGEQFF.

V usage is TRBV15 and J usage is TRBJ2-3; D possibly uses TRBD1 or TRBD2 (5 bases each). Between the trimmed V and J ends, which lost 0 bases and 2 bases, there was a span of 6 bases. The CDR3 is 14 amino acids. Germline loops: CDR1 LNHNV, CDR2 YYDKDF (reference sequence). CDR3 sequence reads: CATSRDGTTDTQYF. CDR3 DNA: TGTGCCACCAGCAGAGACGGGACCACAGATACGCAGTATTTT.

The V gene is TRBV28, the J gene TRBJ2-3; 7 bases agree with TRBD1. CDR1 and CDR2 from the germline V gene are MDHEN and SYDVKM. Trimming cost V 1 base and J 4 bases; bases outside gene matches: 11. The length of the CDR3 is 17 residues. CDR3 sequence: CASSLYRFEGAADTQYF. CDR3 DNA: TGTGCCAGCAGTTTATATCGGTTCGAGGGGGCCGCAGATACGCAGTATTTT.

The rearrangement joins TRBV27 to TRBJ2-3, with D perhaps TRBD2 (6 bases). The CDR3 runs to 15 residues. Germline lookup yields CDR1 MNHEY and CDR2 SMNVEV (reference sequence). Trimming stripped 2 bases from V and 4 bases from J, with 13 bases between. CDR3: CASSLLNRRADTQYF. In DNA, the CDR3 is TGTGCCAGCAGTTTACTTAACAGGAGGGCAGATACGCAGTATTTT.

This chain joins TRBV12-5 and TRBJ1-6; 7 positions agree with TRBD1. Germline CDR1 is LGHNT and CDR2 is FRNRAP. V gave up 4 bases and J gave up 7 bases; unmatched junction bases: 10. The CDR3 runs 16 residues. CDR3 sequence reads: CASGSLRTGDNSPLHF. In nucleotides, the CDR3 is TGTGCTAGTGGTTCCTTGCGAACAGGGGACAATTCACCCCTCCACTTT.

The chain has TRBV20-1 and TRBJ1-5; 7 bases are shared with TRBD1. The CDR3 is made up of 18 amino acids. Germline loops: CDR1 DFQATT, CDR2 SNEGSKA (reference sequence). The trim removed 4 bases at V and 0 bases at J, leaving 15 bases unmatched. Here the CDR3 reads CSAIGGRGQQYSNQPQHF. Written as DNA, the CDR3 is TGCAGTGCTATAGGGGGGAGGGGGCAACAATATAGCAATCAGCCCCAGCATTTT.

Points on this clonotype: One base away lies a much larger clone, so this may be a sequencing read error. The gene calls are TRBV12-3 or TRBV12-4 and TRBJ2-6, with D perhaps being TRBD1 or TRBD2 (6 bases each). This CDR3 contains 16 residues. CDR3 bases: TGTGCCAGCAGTCCCCTGGGGGGCTCTGAGGCCAACGTCCTGACTTTC. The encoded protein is CASSPLGGSEANVLTF.

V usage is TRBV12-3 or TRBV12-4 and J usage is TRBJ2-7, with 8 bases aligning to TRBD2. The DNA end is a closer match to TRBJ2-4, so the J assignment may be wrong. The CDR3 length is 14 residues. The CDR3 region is CASNSGGSGNIQYF. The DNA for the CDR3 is TGTGCCAGCAATTCGGGGGGGTCTGGAAACATTCAGTACTTC.

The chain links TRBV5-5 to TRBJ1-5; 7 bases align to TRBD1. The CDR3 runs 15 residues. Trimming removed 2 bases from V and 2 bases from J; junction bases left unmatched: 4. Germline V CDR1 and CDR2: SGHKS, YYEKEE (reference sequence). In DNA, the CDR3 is TGTGCCAGCAGCTTCGGACAGGACCGCAATCAGCCCCAGCATTTT. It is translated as CASSFGQDRNQPQHF.

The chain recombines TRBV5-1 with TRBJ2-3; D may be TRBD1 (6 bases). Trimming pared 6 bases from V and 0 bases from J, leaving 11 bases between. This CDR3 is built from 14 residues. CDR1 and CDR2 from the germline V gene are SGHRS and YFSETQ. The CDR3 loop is CASTTGWSTDTQYF. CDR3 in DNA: TGCGCCAGCACCACAGGGTGGAGCACAGATACGCAGTATTTT.

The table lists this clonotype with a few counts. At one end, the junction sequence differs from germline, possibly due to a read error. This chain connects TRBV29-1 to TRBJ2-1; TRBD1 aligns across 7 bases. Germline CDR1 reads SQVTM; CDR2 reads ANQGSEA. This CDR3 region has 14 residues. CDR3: CSVEGGRGYNEQFF. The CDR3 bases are TGCAGCGTCGAAGGGGGCAGGGGTTACAATGAGCAGTTCTTC.

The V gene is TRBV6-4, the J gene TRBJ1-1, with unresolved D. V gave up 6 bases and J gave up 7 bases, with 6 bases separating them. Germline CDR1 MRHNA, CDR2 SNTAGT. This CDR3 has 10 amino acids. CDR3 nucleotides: TGTGCCAGCAGCGACGGTGAAGCTTTCTTT. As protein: CASSDGEAFF.

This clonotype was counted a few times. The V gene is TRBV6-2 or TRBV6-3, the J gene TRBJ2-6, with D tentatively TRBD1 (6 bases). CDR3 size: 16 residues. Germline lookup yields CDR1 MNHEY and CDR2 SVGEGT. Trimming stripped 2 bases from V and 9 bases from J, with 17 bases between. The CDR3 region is CASSYLRQDLVNVLTF. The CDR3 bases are TGTGCCAGCAGTTACCTCAGACAGGACCTCGTCAACGTCCTGACTTTC.

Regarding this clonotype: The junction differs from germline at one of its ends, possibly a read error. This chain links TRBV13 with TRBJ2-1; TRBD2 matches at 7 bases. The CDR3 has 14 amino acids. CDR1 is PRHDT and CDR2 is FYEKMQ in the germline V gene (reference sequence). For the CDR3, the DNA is TGTGCCAGCAGTTTACGGGGGGACTACAATGAGCAGTTATTC. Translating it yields CASSLRGDYNEQLF.

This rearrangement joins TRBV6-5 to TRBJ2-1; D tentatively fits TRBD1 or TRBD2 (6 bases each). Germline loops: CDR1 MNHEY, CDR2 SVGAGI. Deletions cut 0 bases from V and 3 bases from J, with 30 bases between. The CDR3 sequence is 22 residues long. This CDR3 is CASSYSKQGGIRGSFSYNEQFF. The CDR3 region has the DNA TGTGCCAGCAGTTACTCGAAACAGGGAGGAATCCGGGGATCATTTAGCTACAATGAGCAGTTCTTC.

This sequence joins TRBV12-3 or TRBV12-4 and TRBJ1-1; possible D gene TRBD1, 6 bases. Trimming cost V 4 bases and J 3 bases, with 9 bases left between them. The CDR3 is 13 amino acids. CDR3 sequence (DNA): TGTGCCAGCAGTTGGTCAGGGGACACTGAAGCTTTCTTT. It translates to CASSWSGDTEAFF.